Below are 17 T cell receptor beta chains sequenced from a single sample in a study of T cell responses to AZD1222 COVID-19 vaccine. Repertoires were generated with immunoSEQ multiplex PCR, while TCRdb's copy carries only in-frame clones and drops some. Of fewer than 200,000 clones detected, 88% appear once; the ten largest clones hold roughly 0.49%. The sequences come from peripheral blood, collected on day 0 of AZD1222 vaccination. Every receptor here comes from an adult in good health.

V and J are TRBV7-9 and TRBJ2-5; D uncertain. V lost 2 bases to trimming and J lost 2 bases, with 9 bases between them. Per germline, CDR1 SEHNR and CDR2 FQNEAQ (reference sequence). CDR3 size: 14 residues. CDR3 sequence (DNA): TGTGCCAGCAGCTTAAAGAACAATCAAGAGACCCAGTACTTC. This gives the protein CASSLKNNQETQYF.

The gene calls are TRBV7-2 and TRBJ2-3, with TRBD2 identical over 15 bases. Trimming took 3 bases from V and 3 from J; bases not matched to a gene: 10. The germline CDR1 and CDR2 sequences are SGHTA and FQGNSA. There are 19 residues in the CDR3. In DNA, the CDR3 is TGTGCCAGCAGCTTCCTTCCCGGGACTAGCGGGGGGATTACAGATACGCAGTATTTT. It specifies CASSFLPGTSGGITDTQYF.

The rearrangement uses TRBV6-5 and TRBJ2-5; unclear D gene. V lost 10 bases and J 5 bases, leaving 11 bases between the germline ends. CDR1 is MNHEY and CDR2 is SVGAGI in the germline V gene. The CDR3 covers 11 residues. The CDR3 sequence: CATRRVETQYF. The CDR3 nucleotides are TGTGCCACCCGTCGGGTGGAGACCCAGTACTTC.

CDR3 nucleotides: TGTGCCAGCAGGCCGGACAACTACGAGCAGTACTTC. Encoded protein: CASRPDNYEQYF. V usage is TRBV28 and J usage is TRBJ2-7; tentative D call: TRBD1 (5 bases). Trimming left V 6 bases short and J 3 bases short, with 9 bases between. Looked up from germline, CDR1 is MDHEN and CDR2 is SYDVKM. This CDR3 has 12 residues.

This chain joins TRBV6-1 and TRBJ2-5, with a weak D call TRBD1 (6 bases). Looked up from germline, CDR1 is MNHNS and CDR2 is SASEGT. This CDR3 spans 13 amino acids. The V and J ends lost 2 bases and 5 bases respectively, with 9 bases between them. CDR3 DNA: TGTGCCAGCAGTGAACACAGGGCGGAGACCCAGTACTTC. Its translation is CASSEHRAETQYF.

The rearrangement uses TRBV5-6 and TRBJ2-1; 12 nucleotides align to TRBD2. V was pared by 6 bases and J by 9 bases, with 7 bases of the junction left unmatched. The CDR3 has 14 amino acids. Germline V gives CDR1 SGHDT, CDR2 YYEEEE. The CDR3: CASNRLAGEGEQFF. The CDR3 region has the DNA TGTGCCAGCAACAGACTAGCGGGAGAAGGTGAGCAGTTCTTC.

The chain's CDR3 is CASSAGGSYEQYF. The CDR3 nucleotides read TGTGCCAGCAGTGCGGGGGGATCCTACGAGCAGTACTTC. The chain employs TRBV7-6 and TRBJ2-7, with TRBD2 matching over 8 bases. This CDR3 contains 13 residues. Germline CDR1 and CDR2: SGHVS and FNYEAQ. With V trimmed by 6 bases and J by 1 base, 2 bases remained unmatched.

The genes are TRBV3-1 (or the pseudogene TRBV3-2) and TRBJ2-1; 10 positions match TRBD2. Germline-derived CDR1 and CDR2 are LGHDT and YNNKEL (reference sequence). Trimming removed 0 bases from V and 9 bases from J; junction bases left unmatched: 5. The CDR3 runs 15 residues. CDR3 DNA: TGTGCCAGCAGCCAAGATCCGGGACTAGCGTTTGAGCAGTTCTTC. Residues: CASSQDPGLAFEQFF.

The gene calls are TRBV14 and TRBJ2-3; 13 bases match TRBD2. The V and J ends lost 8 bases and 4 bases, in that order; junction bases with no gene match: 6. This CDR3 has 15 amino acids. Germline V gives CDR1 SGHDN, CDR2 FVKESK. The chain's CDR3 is CASRTSGSMADTQYF. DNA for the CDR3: TGTGCCAGCCGGACTAGCGGGAGCATGGCAGATACGCAGTATTTT.

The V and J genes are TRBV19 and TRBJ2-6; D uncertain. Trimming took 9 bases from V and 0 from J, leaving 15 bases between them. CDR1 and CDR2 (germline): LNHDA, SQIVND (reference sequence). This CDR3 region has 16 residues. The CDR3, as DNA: TGTGCCAGCGGACGGCAGGAGCTCTCTGGGGCCAACGTCCTGACTTTC. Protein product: CASGRQELSGANVLTF.

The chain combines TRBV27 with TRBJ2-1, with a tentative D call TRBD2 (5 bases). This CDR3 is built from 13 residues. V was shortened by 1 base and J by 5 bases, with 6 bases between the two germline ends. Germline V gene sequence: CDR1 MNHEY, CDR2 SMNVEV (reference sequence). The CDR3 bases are TGTGCCAGCAGTTTATGGGAGAACAATGAGCAGTTCTTC. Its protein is CASSLWENNEQFF.

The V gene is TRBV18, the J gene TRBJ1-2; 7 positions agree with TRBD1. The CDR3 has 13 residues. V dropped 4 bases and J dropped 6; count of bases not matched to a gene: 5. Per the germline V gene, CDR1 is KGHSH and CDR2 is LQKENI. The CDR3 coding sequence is TGTGCCAGCTCACATTCCGGGACAGATGGCTACACCTTC. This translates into CASSHSGTDGYTF.

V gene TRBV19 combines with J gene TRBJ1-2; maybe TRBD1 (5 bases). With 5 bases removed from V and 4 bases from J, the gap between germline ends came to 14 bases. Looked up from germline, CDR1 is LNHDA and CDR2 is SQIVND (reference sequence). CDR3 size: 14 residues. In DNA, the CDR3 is TGTGCCAGTAGTTCCCTCAGAGGGACCTATGGCTACACCTTC. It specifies CASSSLRGTYGYTF.

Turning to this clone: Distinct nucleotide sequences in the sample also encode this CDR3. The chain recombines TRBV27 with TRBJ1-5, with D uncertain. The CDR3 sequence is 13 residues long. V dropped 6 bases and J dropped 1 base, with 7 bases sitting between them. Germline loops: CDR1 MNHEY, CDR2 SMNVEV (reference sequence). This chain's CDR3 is CASSLGSNQPQHF. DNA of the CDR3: TGTGCCAGCAGCCTCGGAAGCAATCAGCCCCAGCATTTT.

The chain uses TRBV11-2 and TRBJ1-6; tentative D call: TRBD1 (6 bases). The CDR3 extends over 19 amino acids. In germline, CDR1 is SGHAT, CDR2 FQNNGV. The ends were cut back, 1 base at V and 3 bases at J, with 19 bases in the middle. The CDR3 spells CASSLVASGGAHYNSPLHF. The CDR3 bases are TGTGCCAGCAGCTTAGTCGCCTCGGGGGGCGCCCACTATAATTCACCCCTCCACTTT.

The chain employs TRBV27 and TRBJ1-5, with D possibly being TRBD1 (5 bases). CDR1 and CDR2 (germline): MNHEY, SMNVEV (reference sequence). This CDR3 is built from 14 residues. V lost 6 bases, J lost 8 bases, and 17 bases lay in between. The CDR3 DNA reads TGTGCCAGCAGCCCACAGAGGGGAAATGAGCCCCAGCATTTT. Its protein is CASSPQRGNEPQHF.

The CDR3 sequence: CASSDGPSGMIETQYF. In DNA, the CDR3 is TGTGCCAGCAGTGATGGGCCTAGCGGAATGATAGAGACCCAGTACTTC. The chain recombines TRBV2 with TRBJ2-5, with 7 bases aligning to TRBD2. This CDR3 comprises 16 residues. V was pared by 3 bases and J by 4 bases, with 11 bases of the junction left unmatched. The V gene's germline CDR1 is SNHLY and CDR2 FYNNEI.